The rows below give T cell receptor beta chains drawn from one sample of a study of cytomegalovirus exposure and HLA in healthy donors. The assay was immunoSEQ multiplex PCR, and TCRdb's table has in-frame clones only and misses some. The profile shows around 150,000 clones, roughly 80% of them singletons. Source material: PBMCs. The receptors derive from a female donor in good health and CMV-seronegative. Each CDR3 is given with its conserved first and last residue. A D gene is named only where the DNA matches it firmly. Clone size appears in some rows only: once, few, many, or a class for an expanded clone.

D: -; V: TRBV27; size: -; J: TRBJ2-2; DNA: TGTGCCAGCAGGACGTCAGGGGCCGGGGAGCTGTTTTTT; CDR3: CASRTSGAGELFF
D: -; V: TRBV5-1; size: few; J: TRBJ2-5; DNA: TGCGCCAGCAGCTTCCTAAGTACGGAAGAGACCCAGTACTTC; CDR3: CASSFLSTEETQYF
D: TRBD2; V: TRBV5-5; size: once; J: TRBJ2-3; DNA: TGTGCCAGCACCCTTTCCGGGAGGGGGGCAGATACGCAGTATTTT; CDR3: CASTLSGRGADTQYF
D: -; V: TRBV2; size: -; J: TRBJ1-2; DNA: TGTGCCAGCACCCTTCAGTGGGGGGGAAGTGGCTACACCTTC; CDR3: CASTLQWGGSGYTF
D: -; V: TRBV7-3; size: -; J: TRBJ2-2; DNA: TGTGCCAGCAGGATGGGGCTAGGGCTCACCGGGGAGCTGTTTTTT; CDR3: CASRMGLGLTGELFF
D: -; V: TRBV12-5; size: -; J: TRBJ1-5; DNA: TGTGCTAGTGGTTCCCTGTCGGGGGGAGGCAATCAGCCCCAGCATTTT; CDR3: CASGSLSGGGNQPQHF
D: -; V: TRBV9; size: -; J: TRBJ2-5; DNA: TGTGCCAGCAGCCCCTCCGGGCCAAGGGGAGAGACCCAGTACTTC; CDR3: CASSPSGPRGETQYF
D: -; V: TRBV7-5; size: -; J: TRBJ1-2; DNA: TGTGTCAGAAGCTTAGGTCTGGGACAGGATTGTGGCTACACCTTC; CDR3: CVRSLGLGQDCGYTF
D: TRBD2; V: TRBV4-1; size: -; J: TRBJ2-7; DNA: TGCGCCAGCAGCCAAGATGGGACTAACGAGCAGTACTTC; CDR3: CASSQDGTNEQYF
D: TRBD1; V: TRBV4-2; size: -; J: TRBJ2-6; DNA: TGTGCCAGCAGCCAAGCCCCTCAGACAGGGGGGGCCAACGTCCTGGCTTTC; CDR3: CASSQAPQTGGANVLAF